This T cell receptor beta chain was obtained from a study of OX40 agonist ivuxolimab in advanced cancers. The V end lost 2 bases, the J end lost 8 bases, and 16 bases lay between the germline ends. Germline values: CDR1 GTSNPN, CDR2 SVGIG (reference sequence). The CDR3 loop spans 15 amino acids. In the case of this clone: Its antigen is currently unknown.

Study-wide results and limits: Which antigen the expanded peripheral T cells recognized is unknown.

Here immunoSEQ multiplex PCR was the method, and the copy in TCRdb shows in-frame clones only, minus some. The data contain roughly 52,000 clones, 84% of them singletons. Samples of blood were obtained at baseline, on cycle 4 day 1, and on cycle 7 day 1. This clonotype originated in an adult with an advanced solid tumor such as melanoma, head and neck, liver or kidney cancer. Sequences were derived from CD4+ or CD8+ T cells sorted from blood, sampled in a trial of the OX40 agonist ivuxolimab. J is TRBJ1-6 and V is TRBV30; TRBD1 might be the D (5 bases). CDR3 residues: CAWSSNGGGYSPLHF. The CDR3 region has the DNA TGTGCCTGGAGTTCAAACGGGGGAGGTTATTCACCCCTCCACTTT. The full variable domain, with the rest looked up from reference TRBV30 and TRBJ1-6, is SQTIHQWPATLVQPVGSPLSLECTVEGTSNPNLYWYRQAAGRGLQLLFYSVGIGQISSEVPQNLSASRPQDRQFILSSKKLLLSDSGFYLCAWSSNGGGYSPLHFGNGTRLTVT.